The 16 T cell receptor beta chains listed next were all sequenced from one sample in a study of T cells in Graves' hyperthyroidism and ophthalmopathy (dated by TCRdb to between 2018 and 2020). Libraries were prepared through multiplex PCR. TCRdb lists the instrument as Illumina HiSeq 2000. The TCR beta CDR3 regions were amplified from the RNA transcripts. The TCR CDR3 was subjected to a first round of RT-PCR using the HTBI primer set and the Qiagen OneStep RT-PCR kit. The raw public reads went through TCRdb reprocessing: fastp at Q25, MiXCR clone calling, in-frame beta chains kept. Rows are combined by CDR3 protein, so each entry shows the most common genes and DNA. This sample lists 90,000 to 120,000 distinct CDR3 sequences; approximately 16% were detected once. The ten biggest clones cover about 40% of the sample. Sample: blood. These receptors all stem from a woman aged 45-60 years with Graves' hyperthyroidism.

This clonotype was seen repeatedly, ten times or more. V is TRBV10-3 and J is TRBJ1-1; D not resolved. The V gene lost 6 bases and the J gene lost 2 bases, with 10 bases spanning the gap. CDR1 and CDR2 (germline): ENHRY, SYGVKD. This CDR3 comprises 13 residues. The chain's CDR3 is CAIRAELNTEAFF. The CDR3 DNA reads TGTGCCATCAGGGCAGAACTTAACACTGAAGCTTTCTTT.

This clonotype showed up many times. The chain links TRBV15 to TRBJ1-5; D remains unclear. The CDR3 consists of 15 residues. CDR1 and CDR2 from the germline V gene are LNHNV and YYDKDF (reference sequence). Trimming removed 1 base from V and 3 bases from J, with 10 bases in between. The CDR3 here is CATSRGFGTNQPQHF. The DNA of the CDR3 is TGTGCCACCAGCAGAGGATTCGGCACCAATCAGCCCCAGCATTTT.

This rearrangement joins TRBV12-3 or TRBV12-4 to TRBJ2-3; tentatively, D is TRBD1 or TRBD2 (5 bases each). The CDR3 is made up of 15 amino acids. V was pared by 7 bases and J by 0 bases, with 14 bases between. The CDR3 is CASTQQWGSTDTQYF. For the CDR3, the DNA is TGTGCCAGCACCCAACAATGGGGGAGCACAGATACGCAGTATTTT.

This clonotype was detected ten times or more. The chain combines TRBV20-1 with TRBJ2-7, with 13 positions matching TRBD2. Trimming at V came to 6 bases and at J to 2 bases, leaving 7 bases not matched to a gene. CDR3 length: 15 amino acids. The germline gives CDR1 DFQATT, CDR2 SNEGSKA (reference sequence). Written as DNA, the CDR3 is TGCAGTGCGACGGGACTAGCGGGATTTACCTACGAGCAGTACTTC. Its translation is CSATGLAGFTYEQYF.

This clonotype was seen repeatedly, ten times or more. J is TRBJ1-1 and V is TRBV29-1; 8 bases are shared with TRBD1. V dropped 7 bases and J dropped 5; count of bases not matched to a gene: 9. The CDR3 covers 13 residues. The germline gives CDR1 SQVTM, CDR2 ANQGSEA. The CDR3 loop reads CSAGLQGGTEAFF. In DNA form, the CDR3 reads TGCAGCGCTGGACTACAGGGGGGTACTGAAGCTTTCTTT.

This clonotype was counted ten times or more. The chain has TRBV29-1 and TRBJ2-3, with D unresolved. Germline V gives CDR1 SQVTM, CDR2 ANQGSEA. The CDR3 covers 15 residues. V was clipped by 8 bases and J by 1 base, with 19 bases between them. The CDR3 spells CSPAIERKRTDTQYF. The CDR3 DNA reads as TGCAGCCCCGCTATTGAGCGAAAACGCACAGATACGCAGTATTTT.

In its sample, this clonotype was seen many times. One end of the junction fails to match germline, which may point to a read error. V and J are TRBV12-3 or TRBV12-4 and TRBJ2-2, with a possible D match to TRBD2 (5 bases). The CDR3 has 12 amino acids. The CDR3 DNA reads as TGTGCCAGCAGTTTGAACACCGGGGAGCTGCTTTTT. It encodes CASSLNTGELLF.

This clonotype was seen repeatedly, ten times or more. The chain combines TRBV18 with TRBJ2-4, with TRBD2 identical over 11 bases. With 3 bases clipped from V and 0 bases from J, the junction kept 4 bases outside the gene matches. Germline CDR1 KGHSH, CDR2 LQKENI. The CDR3 covers 17 residues. The CDR3 DNA reads as TGTGCCAGCTCACCCCAGGGACTAGCGGTAGCCAAAAACATTCAGTACTTC. It codes for CASSPQGLAVAKNIQYF.

This clonotype was recorded at least ten times. The chain employs TRBV5-1 and TRBJ2-5; 9 bases fit TRBD1. Per the germline V gene, CDR1 is SGHRS and CDR2 is YFSETQ. This CDR3 has 16 residues. With 3 bases clipped from V and 1 base from J, the junction kept 7 bases outside the gene matches. The CDR3 reads CASSSGQGTFQETQYF. CDR3 in DNA: TGCGCCAGCAGCTCGGGACAGGGCACCTTCCAAGAGACCCAGTACTTC.

There are many counts of this clonotype. This chain uses TRBV11-2 with TRBJ2-5; 8 bases line up with TRBD2. V lost 0 bases to trimming and J lost 5 bases; unmatched junction nucleotides: 5. The CDR3 consists of 15 residues. Germline values: CDR1 SGHAT, CDR2 FQNNGV. The CDR3 bases are TGTGCCAGCAGCTTAGACGGGAGGGCCGGGGAGACCCAGTACTTC. Translated, it gives CASSLDGRAGETQYF.

This clonotype was seen repeatedly, ten times or more. This sequence joins TRBV7-8 and TRBJ1-1, with 9 bases fitting TRBD1. V dropped 5 bases and J dropped 7; count of bases not matched to a gene: 14. Germline loops: CDR1 SGHVS, CDR2 FQNEAQ. The CDR3 totals 16 residues. The CDR3 sequence: CASSRTGGLSGVEAFF. Here the CDR3 DNA reads TGTGCCAGCAGCCGAACAGGGGGCCTATCGGGAGTTGAAGCTTTCTTT.

The chain uses TRBV4-1 and TRBJ2-2, with 8 bases lining up with TRBD1. The length of the CDR3 is 15 residues. Trimming took 2 bases from V and 7 from J; bases not matched to a gene: 6. In germline, CDR1 is MGHRA, CDR2 YSYEKL. The CDR3 DNA reads as TGCGCCAGCAGCCAACTCGGACAGGGCTTCGGGGAGCTGTTTTTT. Translated, it gives CASSQLGQGFGELFF.

This clonotype was counted ten times or more. The chain has TRBV19 and TRBJ2-2; 10 positions agree with TRBD1. Trimming at V came to 5 bases and at J to 7 bases, leaving 7 bases not matched to a gene. This CDR3 has 15 residues. Germline CDR1 is LNHDA and CDR2 is SQIVND (reference sequence). The CDR3 spells CASSLTDRGNGELFF. CDR3 in DNA: TGTGCCAGTAGTCTTACGGACAGGGGGAACGGGGAGCTGTTTTTT.

At least ten counts were recorded for this clonotype. This chain joins TRBV28 and TRBJ1-1, with a weak D call TRBD1 (6 bases). The CDR3 is made up of 13 amino acids. Germline lookup yields CDR1 MDHEN and CDR2 SYDVKM. The V end was cut by 6 bases, the J end by 4 bases, with 12 bases between. This CDR3 is CASRRGATTEAFF. In nucleotides, the CDR3 is TGTGCCAGCAGACGGGGGGCCACCACTGAAGCTTTCTTT.

This clonotype was seen at least ten times. The CDR3 region is CSARLTGREYSPLHF. CDR3 sequence (DNA): TGCAGTGCTAGATTGACAGGGCGGGAATATTCACCCCTCCACTTT. V usage is TRBV20-1 and J usage is TRBJ1-6; 7 bases align to TRBD1. CDR1 and CDR2 (germline): DFQATT, SNEGSKA (reference sequence). The CDR3 is made up of 15 amino acids. The V segment lost 2 bases and the J segment 8 bases; nucleotides outside the gene matches: 9.

In its sample, this clonotype was seen many times. V and J are TRBV25-1 and TRBJ2-5, with 8 bases aligning to TRBD1. CDR1 is MGHDK and CDR2 is SYGVNS in the germline V gene. V was clipped by 3 bases and J by 5 bases; unmatched bases: 17. CDR3 length: 18 residues. The CDR3 reads CASSDLSWKQGAAETQYF. The CDR3 nucleotides read TGTGCCAGCAGTGATCTCAGTTGGAAGCAGGGGGCTGCCGAGACCCAGTACTTC. Looking up the rest from reference TRBV25-1 and TRBJ2-5 gives the full variable domain: EADIYQTPRYLVIGTGKKITLECSQTMGHDKMYWYQQDPGMELHLIHYSYGVNSTEKGDLSSESTVSRIRTEHFPLTLESARPSHTSQYLCASSDLSWKQGAAETQYFGPGTRLLVL.